Below are 32 T cell receptor beta chains sequenced from a single sample in a study of T cells in Graves' hyperthyroidism and ophthalmopathy. The source material, RNA transcripts, was used to amplify TCR beta CDR3 regions. The HTBI primer set drove a first-round RT-PCR of the TCR CDR3. TCRdb reprocessed the multiplex PCR reads via MiXCR and lists one record per CDR3 protein. There are hundreds of thousands of distinct CDR3 sequences in the sample; around a quarter occur only once, and around 11% lies in the top ten. Sequencing used blood. The source of these receptors is a woman aged 30 to 39 with Graves' ophthalmopathy.

The rearrangement joins TRBV6-1 to TRBJ1-5; D unclear. Deletions cut 8 bases from V and 0 bases from J, with 14 bases between. CDR3 size: 15 residues. Germline CDR1 MNHNS, CDR2 SASEGT. CDR3 amino acids: CASEPRLFSNQPQHF. CDR3 nucleotides: TGTGCCAGCGAGCCTAGACTTTTTAGCAATCAGCCCCAGCATTTT.

This clonotype has at least ten counts. This sequence joins TRBV11-2 and TRBJ1-3; D gene unclear. The CDR3 consists of 16 residues. The V and J ends lost 3 bases and 0 bases respectively, with 12 bases between them. Germline CDR1 and CDR2: SGHAT and FQNNGV. CDR3 region: CASSFGGTLSGNTIYF. The CDR3 DNA is TGTGCCAGCAGCTTCGGAGGCACCCTCTCTGGAAACACCATATATTTT.

The genes are TRBV11-2 and TRBJ2-5; D possibly uses TRBD1 or TRBD2 (5 bases each). The germline V and J ends were trimmed by 6 bases and 3 bases, with 11 bases remaining between them. The germline V gene encodes CDR1 SGHAT and CDR2 FQNNGV. The CDR3 is 13 residues long. The CDR3 coding sequence is TGTGCCAGCAGTACGGGGCCCGAAGAGACCCAGTACTTC. Encoded protein: CASSTGPEETQYF.

The table lists this clonotype with a few counts. CDR3 amino acids: CASSGELAGLQETQYF. Here the CDR3 DNA reads TGTGCCAGCAGTGGGGAACTAGCGGGATTACAGGAGACCCAGTACTTC. This sequence joins TRBV12-3 or TRBV12-4 and TRBJ2-5, with 10 nucleotides matching TRBD2. V gave up 5 bases and J gave up 5 bases; unmatched junction bases: 11. The CDR3 loop spans 16 amino acids.

This clonotype was seen once. DNA for the CDR3: TGTGCCAGCAGTCCTAGCGGGGGGCTCATATACGAGCAGTACTTC. It codes for CASSPSGGLIYEQYF. This chain joins TRBV7-3 and TRBJ2-7; TRBD2 matches at 11 bases. This CDR3 comprises 15 residues. Germline V gives CDR1 SGHTA, CDR2 FQGTGA. V shed 6 bases and J 4 bases; nucleotides not matched to a gene: 8.

This clonotype was seen ten or more times. The V and J genes are TRBV2 and TRBJ2-7, with D possibly being TRBD1 or TRBD2 (5 bases each). With 6 bases removed from V and 2 bases from J, the gap between germline ends came to 17 bases. Germline V gene sequence: CDR1 SNHLY, CDR2 FYNNEI. CDR3 length: 15 amino acids. CDR3 amino acids: CASSGLRDGTYEQYF. CDR3 DNA: TGTGCCAGCAGCGGGCTGAGGGACGGAACCTACGAGCAGTACTTC.

The chain has TRBV7-9 and TRBJ1-2; D may be TRBD1 (6 bases). Germline values: CDR1 SEHNR, CDR2 FQNEAQ (reference sequence). Deletions cut 1 base from V and 6 bases from J, with 15 bases between. This CDR3 spans 15 amino acids. The CDR3, as DNA: TGTGCCAGCAGCTTAGAATGGACAGAATTAGATGGCTACACCTTC. Protein product: CASSLEWTELDGYTF.

This clonotype was seen repeatedly, ten times or more. The chain combines TRBV4-1 with TRBJ1-1, with D perhaps TRBD1 (5 bases). This CDR3 has 14 amino acids. The germline V and J ends were trimmed by 1 base and 7 bases, with 13 bases remaining between them. CDR1 MGHRA and CDR2 YSYEKL come from the germline V gene. This CDR3 is CASSQGAGGFEAFF. In DNA, the CDR3 is TGCGCCAGCAGCCAAGGAGCTGGGGGGTTTGAAGCTTTCTTT.

This clonotype was seen repeatedly, ten times or more. The chain joins TRBV20-1 to TRBJ1-3; D perhaps matches TRBD1 (6 bases). The V end was cut by 2 bases, the J end by 5 bases, with 10 bases between. The CDR3 extends over 13 amino acids. CDR1 and CDR2 (germline): DFQATT, SNEGSKA (reference sequence). CDR3 region: CSARMGHRNTIYF. CDR3 coding DNA: TGCAGTGCTAGAATGGGACACCGAAACACCATATATTTT.

By share of the sample, this clonotype is large. V is TRBV7-9 and J is TRBJ1-5; D may be TRBD1 (6 bases). The V gene lost 5 bases and the J gene lost 2 bases, with 16 bases spanning the gap. The germline V gene has CDR1 SEHNR and CDR2 FQNEAQ (reference sequence). The CDR3 covers 16 residues. Written as DNA, the CDR3 is TGTGCCAGCAGCGGTGAAACGACAGGTGGCAATCAGCCCCAGCATTTT. Its protein product is CASSGETTGGNQPQHF.

This clonotype was detected many times. This chain joins TRBV6-2 or TRBV6-3 and TRBJ2-6, with D unresolved. V was trimmed by 8 bases and J by 2 bases, leaving 7 bases between them. CDR1 and CDR2 (germline): MNHEY, SVGEGT. CDR3 length equals 13 residues. The CDR3 nucleotides read TGTGCCAGCCGACCTACTGGGGCCAACGTCCTGACTTTC. Amino acids: CASRPTGANVLTF.

This clonotype was found many times. The genes are TRBV3-1 and TRBJ1-1; TRBD1 is a possible D gene (6 bases). CDR3 size: 15 residues. V lost 10 bases to trimming and J lost 5 bases, with 23 bases between them. From germline, CDR1 is LGHDT and CDR2 YNNKEL (reference sequence). This chain's CDR3 is CATSRTADGGTEAFF. CDR3 bases: TGTGCCACCAGTAGGACAGCCGACGGAGGAACTGAAGCTTTCTTT.

As concerns this clonotype: This may stem from a read error, because a much larger clone lies one nucleotide away. The chain is built from TRBV6-2 or TRBV6-3 and TRBJ1-5; TRBD1 aligns across 8 bases. Germline values: CDR1 MNHEY, CDR2 SVGEGT. This CDR3 region has 15 residues. The CDR3: CASSSTGAGIWPQRF. The CDR3 coding sequence is TGTGCCAGCAGCTCGACAGGGGCGGGAATCTGGCCCCAGCGTTTT.

The chain employs TRBV6-5 and TRBJ1-1; no definite D call. The CDR3 contains 13 residues. Deletions cut 0 bases from V and 7 bases from J, with 9 bases between. CDR1 is MNHEY, CDR2 SVGAGI, per germline. CDR3 coding DNA: TGTGCCAGCAGTTACTCCGAAGCGGGTGAAGCTTTCTTT. This gives the protein CASSYSEAGEAFF.

At least ten counts were recorded for this clonotype. The genes are TRBV28 and TRBJ1-1, with D hard to call. Germline V gives CDR1 MDHEN, CDR2 SYDVKM. The CDR3 runs to 13 residues. V gave up 5 bases and J gave up 7 bases, with 14 bases separating them. This CDR3 is CASSPTHGYEAFF. DNA for the CDR3: TGTGCCAGCAGTCCCACACACGGTTATGAAGCTTTCTTT. Supplemented by reference TRBV28 and TRBJ1-1, the full variable domain reads DVKVTQSSRYLVKRTGEKVFLECVQDMDHENMFWYRQDPGLGLRLIYFSYDVKMKEKGDIPEGYSVSREKKERFSLILESASTNQTSMYLCASSPTHGYEAFFGQGTRLTVV.

J is TRBJ2-7 and V is TRBV13; 7 nucleotides align to TRBD1. V lost 5 bases and J lost 3; bases outside the gene matches: 25. The CDR3 length is 20 residues. Germline CDR1 is PRHDT and CDR2 is FYEKMQ (reference sequence). This chain's CDR3 is CASSPGPGTEGTNSVYEQYF. CDR3 nucleotides: TGTGCCAGCAGCCCGGGACCCGGGACAGAGGGGACAAATTCCGTCTACGAGCAGTACTTC.

This clonotype was seen repeatedly, ten times or more. The rearrangement uses TRBV7-9 and TRBJ2-4; maybe TRBD2 (5 bases). Germline V gene sequence: CDR1 SEHNR, CDR2 FQNEAQ (reference sequence). The CDR3 covers 16 residues. V was clipped by 1 base and J by 0 bases, with 10 bases between them. CDR3 protein: CASSLGAGLAKNIQYF. The CDR3 DNA follows: TGTGCCAGCAGCTTAGGGGCAGGACTAGCCAAAAACATTCAGTACTTC.

This clonotype was observed at least ten times. V and J are TRBV24-1 and TRBJ2-4; D gene unclear. The germline V gene encodes CDR1 KGHDR and CDR2 SFDVKD. This CDR3 spans 13 amino acids. V lost 4 bases and J lost 12, with 15 bases in between. CDR3: CATSETNGGSQYF. DNA of the CDR3: TGTGCCACCAGTGAGACCAACGGCGGTTCTCAGTACTTC.

The gene calls are TRBV6-5 and TRBJ1-2; D possibly corresponds to TRBD1 (5 bases). The V end lost 0 bases, the J end lost 4 bases, and 12 bases lay between the germline ends. Germline values: CDR1 MNHEY, CDR2 SVGAGI. CDR3 length: 15 amino acids. The DNA of the CDR3 is TGTGCCAGCAGTTACTCCGTCGACAGCCCCTATGGCTACACCTTC. It encodes CASSYSVDSPYGYTF.

This clonotype has a count of ten or more. A read error is possible here, since a much larger clone lies one base away. The chain recombines TRBV12-3 or TRBV12-4 with TRBJ1-2, with a possible D match to TRBD1 (5 bases). Deletions cut 4 bases from V and 6 bases from J, with 12 bases between. The CDR3 totals 13 residues. CDR3 region: CASSSSDSHGYTF. The DNA of the CDR3 is TGTGCCAGCAGTTCATCCGACAGCCATGGCTACACCTTC.

This clonotype was seen at least ten times. The chain carries TRBV27 and TRBJ1-1; D is possibly TRBD1 (5 bases). The CDR3 length is 12 residues. Trimming removed 4 bases from V and 11 bases from J, with 14 bases in between. CDR1 and CDR2 (germline): MNHEY, SMNVEV (reference sequence). Written as DNA, the CDR3 is TGTGCCAGCAGTTATAGAGGCGGGGACGCTTTCTTT. Translation gives CASSYRGGDAFF.

This clonotype was detected ten times or more. The V and J genes are TRBV6-1 and TRBJ2-5; 10 positions agree with TRBD1. The V gene end was trimmed by 7 bases and the J gene end by 4 bases; junction bases not matched to a gene: 6. Per the germline V gene, CDR1 is MNHNS and CDR2 is SASEGT. The CDR3 contains 14 residues. The CDR3 loop is CASNPGQGSETQYF. The CDR3 region has the DNA TGTGCCAGCAATCCGGGACAGGGGTCAGAGACCCAGTACTTC.

The J gene is TRBJ2-7, the V gene TRBV12-3 or TRBV12-4; a possible D gene is TRBD1 (5 bases). The CDR3 covers 17 residues. Between the trimmed V and J ends, which lost 5 bases and 3 bases, there was a span of 23 bases. The CDR3 region is CASSPPRSLGAFYEQYF. The CDR3 DNA follows: TGTGCCAGCAGTCCCCCTCGGTCGCTAGGGGCGTTCTACGAGCAGTACTTC.

Many counts were recorded for this clonotype. The rearrangement joins TRBV29-1 to TRBJ1-2; 8 bases align to TRBD1. V shed 4 bases and J 0 bases; nucleotides not matched to a gene: 4. Germline CDR1 SQVTM, CDR2 ANQGSEA. This CDR3 comprises 14 residues. CDR3 sequence (DNA): TGCAGCGTTGGTACGGGACAGGCTAACTATGGCTACACCTTC. Translated: CSVGTGQANYGYTF.

In its sample, this clonotype was seen a few times. V usage is TRBV19 and J usage is TRBJ1-1, with D possibly TRBD1 on 6 matching bases. Germline assignment: CDR1 LNHDA and CDR2 SQIVND (reference sequence). This CDR3 contains 13 residues. V was clipped by 10 bases and J by 5 bases, with 17 bases between them. CDR3 in DNA: TGTGCCACAACGGACAGCGGCGTGACTGAAGCTTTCTTT. Translation: CATTDSGVTEAFF.

This chain connects TRBV28 to TRBJ2-7, with 10 bases matching TRBD2. V shed 5 bases and J 3 bases; nucleotides not matched to a gene: 7. This CDR3 region has 15 residues. Germline V CDR1 and CDR2: MDHEN, SYDVKM. CDR3 loop: CASSPGTSVYYEQYF. CDR3 nucleotide sequence: TGTGCCAGCAGTCCCGGGACTAGCGTTTACTACGAGCAGTACTTC.

This clonotype was picked up many times. The chain recombines TRBV18 with TRBJ1-1; D ambiguous. Per the germline V gene, CDR1 is KGHSH and CDR2 is LQKENI. The CDR3 sequence is 13 residues long. V lost 3 bases to trimming and J lost 4 bases, with 9 bases between them. CDR3 sequence: CASSPESFTEAFF. The CDR3 DNA sequence: TGTGCCAGCTCACCGGAGAGTTTCACTGAAGCTTTCTTT.

The chain carries TRBV20-1 and TRBJ1-3; the D gene is possibly TRBD1 (5 bases). V was shortened by 2 bases and J by 4 bases, with 12 bases between the two germline ends. CDR3 length: 14 amino acids. The germline V gene has CDR1 DFQATT and CDR2 SNEGSKA (reference sequence). The CDR3 reads CSARKSGLGNTIYF. The CDR3 nucleotides read TGCAGTGCTAGAAAATCGGGGCTCGGAAACACCATATATTTT.

This clonotype showed up many times. CDR3 in amino acids: CASSLRGSGETQYF. CDR3 DNA sequence: TGTGCCAGCAGTTTAAGGGGTTCGGGAGAGACCCAGTACTTC. V gene TRBV27 combines with J gene TRBJ2-5; TRBD1 might be the D (5 bases). The germline V and J ends were trimmed by 2 bases and 4 bases, with 11 bases remaining between them. This CDR3 has 14 amino acids. Germline values: CDR1 MNHEY, CDR2 SMNVEV (reference sequence).

The chain uses TRBV12-3 or TRBV12-4 and TRBJ1-3, with D uncertain. The CDR3 is made up of 15 amino acids. Trimming left V 3 bases short and J 4 bases short, with 13 bases between. The CDR3 sequence is CASSFGRVAGNTIYF. CDR3 DNA sequence: TGTGCCAGCAGTTTTGGCAGAGTCGCAGGAAACACCATATATTTT.

This clonotype was found many times. The chain carries TRBV7-2 and TRBJ2-3; the match to TRBD2 covers 11 bases. Germline V CDR1 and CDR2: SGHTA, FQGNSA. CDR3 length: 14 amino acids. J lost 6 bases, V lost 7 bases, and 6 bases had no gene match. For the CDR3, the DNA is TGTGCCAGCACACTAGCGGGGGTCTTCGATACGCAGTATTTT. It codes for CASTLAGVFDTQYF.

CDR3 amino acids: CAAQARYNSPLHF. The CDR3 bases are TGTGCCGCCCAGGCGCGCTATAATTCACCCCTCCACTTT. The chain carries TRBV30 and TRBJ1-6; no firm D call. The CDR3 totals 13 residues. Deletions cut 8 bases from V and 3 bases from J, with 11 bases between. CDR1 GTSNPN and CDR2 SVGIG come from the germline V gene (reference sequence). Variable domain in full (rest from reference TRBV30 and TRBJ1-6): SQTIHQWPATLVQPVGSPLSLECTVEGTSNPNLYWYRQAAGRGLQLLFYSVGIGQISSEVPQNLSASRPQDRQFILSSKKLLLSDSGFYLCAAQARYNSPLHFGNGTRLTVT.